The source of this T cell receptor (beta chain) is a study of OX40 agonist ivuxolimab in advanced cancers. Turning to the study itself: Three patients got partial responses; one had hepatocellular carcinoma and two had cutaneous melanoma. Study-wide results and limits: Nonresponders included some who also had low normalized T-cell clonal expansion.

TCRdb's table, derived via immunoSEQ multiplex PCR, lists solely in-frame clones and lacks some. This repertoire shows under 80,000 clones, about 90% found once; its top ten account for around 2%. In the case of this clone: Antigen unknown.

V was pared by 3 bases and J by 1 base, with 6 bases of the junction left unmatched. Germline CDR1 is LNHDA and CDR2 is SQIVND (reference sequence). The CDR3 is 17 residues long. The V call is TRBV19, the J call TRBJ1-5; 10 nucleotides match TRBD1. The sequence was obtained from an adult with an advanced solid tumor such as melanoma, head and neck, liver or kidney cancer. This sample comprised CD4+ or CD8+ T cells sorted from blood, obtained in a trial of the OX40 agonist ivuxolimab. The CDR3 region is CASSIGTGDSSNQPQHF. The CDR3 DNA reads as TGTGCCAGTAGTATCGGGACAGGGGATTCGAGCAATCAGCCCCAGCATTTT.